This T cell receptor (beta chain) was captured by sequencing in a study of blood T cell repertoires in COVID-19. Trimming removed 4 bases at V and 7 bases at J, with 17 bases between. This CDR3 contains 15 residues. Germline assignment: CDR1 SGHRS and CDR2 YFSETQ. The data were produced by immunoSEQ multiplex PCR, yet TCRdb's version contains in-frame clones alone and is incomplete. The table lists 65,000 to 90,000 clones, around four fifths of them singletons, with around 2.3% in the top ten. This clonotype was sampled from a man older than 75 with active or convalescent COVID-19. Sequencing was carried out using peripheral blood. The chain couples TRBV5-1 to TRBJ1-4; TRBD1 is a possible D gene (6 bases). The CDR3 spells CASSPAGQRSEKLFF. The CDR3 region has the DNA TGCGCCAGCAGCCCCGCCGGACAGAGGTCTGAAAAACTGTTTTTT. Combining the CDR3 with reference TRBV5-1 and TRBJ1-4 gives the whole variable domain KAGVTQTPRYLIKTRGQQVTLSCSPISGHRSVSWYQQTPGQGLQFLFEYFSETQRNKGNFPGRFSGRQFSNSRSEMNVSTLELGDSALYLCASSPAGQRSEKLFFGSGTQLSVL.